Below, 17 T cell receptor beta chains from the same sample are listed, as sequenced in a study of blood T cells in healthy people across ages. Together with a sample-barcoded 5' primer, a J-beta primer mix was included in a second PCR lasting roughly 6 to 12 cycles. Using its own MiXCR run on the 5' RACE reads, TCRdb lists one record per CDR3 protein. The table has 900,000 to 950,000 distinct CDR3 sequences, roughly 28% seen once. These data were also filed under a second study, of T cells of mothers and their children.

Input material: blood. The receptors come from a middle-aged woman in good health.

This clonotype showed up many times. The rearrangement joins TRBV29-1 to TRBJ2-1, with D possibly matching TRBD2 (5 bases). V shed 7 bases and J shed 0 bases, with 10 bases lying between them. Germline V lookup: CDR1 SQVTM, CDR2 ANQGSEA. The CDR3 runs to 13 residues. As DNA, the CDR3 is TGCAGCGGTACCGGGAACTCCTACAATGAGCAGTTCTTC. It translates to CSGTGNSYNEQFF.

The sample holds many counts of this clonotype. V is TRBV28 and J is TRBJ1-2, with 7 nucleotides matching TRBD1. The CDR3 covers 12 residues. Germline CDR1 MDHEN, CDR2 SYDVKM. The junction had 4 bases not matched to a gene; V was cut back by 8 bases and J by 4 bases. Written as DNA, the CDR3 is TGTGCCAGCTCGGGACAGATCTATGGCTACACCTTC. Translating gives CASSGQIYGYTF.

This clonotype was seen only a few times. V and J are TRBV4-2 and TRBJ2-4, with 12 bases identical to TRBD2. With 2 bases clipped from V and 1 base from J, the junction kept 0 bases outside the gene matches. Germline V lookup: CDR1 LGHNA, CDR2 YNFKEQ. The CDR3 has 16 residues. The DNA of the CDR3 is TGTGCCAGCAGCCAAACTAGCGGGGGGGCCAAAAACATTCAGTACTTC. Residues: CASSQTSGGAKNIQYF.

This clonotype was picked up many times. The J gene is TRBJ1-2, the V gene TRBV15; no definite D call. This CDR3 region has 13 residues. V lost 1 base, J lost 8 bases, and 11 bases lay in between. Germline V gene data show CDR1 as LNHNV and CDR2 as YYDKDF (reference sequence). CDR3: CATSRGGLVGYTF. The DNA for the CDR3 is TGTGCCACCAGCAGAGGAGGGCTGGTGGGCTACACCTTC.

At least ten counts were recorded for this clonotype. The chain employs TRBV7-2 and TRBJ2-3; no firm D call. This CDR3 has 16 residues. In germline, CDR1 is SGHTA, CDR2 FQGNSA. Trimming left V 5 bases short and J 1 base short, with 16 bases between. In DNA, the CDR3 is TGTGCCAGCAGCCCTCCGGGTATCCAGGGCACAGATACGCAGTATTTT. Translation: CASSPPGIQGTDTQYF.

V usage is TRBV20-1 and J usage is TRBJ2-5; 9 nucleotides line up with TRBD1. The CDR3 has 14 amino acids. The ends lost 6 bases at V and 1 base at J; junction bases unmatched: 6. Germline CDR1 and CDR2: DFQATT and SNEGSKA (reference sequence). CDR3 bases: TGCAGTGCCGATGAGGGACAGGGCCAAGAGACCCAGTACTTC. Its translation is CSADEGQGQETQYF.

This clonotype has a single count. This chain connects TRBV28 to TRBJ2-2; D gene uncertain. This CDR3 contains 13 residues. Germline CDR1 is MDHEN and CDR2 is SYDVKM. V shed 7 bases and J shed 1 base, with 7 bases lying between them. The DNA for the CDR3 is TGTGCCAGCAATTCAGGGAACACCGGGGAGCTGTTTTTT. Its protein is CASNSGNTGELFF.

Details on this clonotype: At one end the junction does not follow the germline gene, possibly because of a read error. V is TRBV5-1 and J is TRBJ1-1; no clear D. Germline CDR1 SGHRS, CDR2 YFSETQ. The CDR3 loop spans 14 amino acids. The CDR3 spells CASSPAHFNTEAFF. The CDR3 DNA follows: TGCGCCAGCAGCCCGGCCCACTTTAACACCGAAGCTTTCTTT.

A few counts support this clonotype. V usage is TRBV9 and J usage is TRBJ2-1; D perhaps matches TRBD1 (5 bases). This CDR3 region has 13 residues. Germline lookup yields CDR1 SGDLS and CDR2 YYNGEE. V was trimmed by 4 bases and J by 8 bases, leaving 13 bases between them. CDR3 DNA sequence: TGTGCCAGCAGCACCAGGGTAAGAGATGAGCAGTTCTTC. Translated: CASSTRVRDEQFF.

This clonotype appeared many times. The gene calls are TRBV7-2 and TRBJ2-7; 8 nucleotides agree with TRBD1. CDR3 length equals 16 residues. V shed 5 bases, J shed 0 bases, and the junction held 9 bases outside the gene matches. The germline gives CDR1 SGHTA, CDR2 FQGNSA. The CDR3 sequence is CASSLRKTGASYEQYF. Written as DNA, the CDR3 is TGTGCCAGCAGCCTGAGAAAGACAGGGGCCTCCTACGAGCAGTACTTC.

This clonotype showed up just a few times. The J gene is TRBJ2-7, the V gene TRBV3-1; the D call may be TRBD1 or TRBD2 (6 bases each). Germline-derived CDR1 and CDR2 are LGHDT and YNNKEL (reference sequence). V was cut by 0 bases and J by 6 bases, with 12 bases left in between. The CDR3 loop spans 14 amino acids. Here the CDR3 DNA reads TGTGCCAGCAGCCAAGAAGTCGGAGGGGGCGAGCAGTACTTC. This gives the protein CASSQEVGGGEQYF.

The chain uses TRBV28 and TRBJ1-5, with D possibly being TRBD1 (5 bases). Germline V CDR1 and CDR2: MDHEN, SYDVKM. This CDR3 has 14 amino acids. V was trimmed by 6 bases and J by 3 bases, leaving 12 bases between them. The CDR3 sequence: CASRTGGVNQPQHF. The CDR3 DNA is TGTGCCAGCAGGACGGGGGGGGTCAATCAGCCCCAGCATTTT.

This clonotype has only a few counts. V gene TRBV3-1 combines with J gene TRBJ1-5; D call uncertain. Trimming pared 4 bases from V and 4 bases from J, leaving 8 bases between. Germline-derived CDR1 and CDR2 are LGHDT and YNNKEL (reference sequence). The CDR3 has 13 residues. The CDR3 region has the DNA TGTGCCAGCAGCCCCTCCCCTAATCAGCCCCAGCATTTT. Translated, it gives CASSPSPNQPQHF.

Remarks on this clonotype: This sequence may be a read error, since a much larger clone differs from it by one base. The chain combines TRBV5-1 with TRBJ1-2; possibly TRBD1 for D (5 bases). This CDR3 has 15 residues. Germline-derived CDR1 and CDR2 are SGHRS and YFSETQ. Written as DNA, the CDR3 is TGCGCCAGCAGCTTCGGGGCGGCAGATAACTATGGCTTCACCTTC. Protein: CASSFGAADNYGFTF.

The sample holds a few counts of this clonotype. The rearrangement uses TRBV28 and TRBJ2-7; D is perhaps TRBD1 or TRBD2 (5 bases each). CDR1 and CDR2 (germline): MDHEN, SYDVKM. The V end was cut by 6 bases, the J end by 5 bases, with 17 bases between. The CDR3 runs to 14 residues. In DNA form, the CDR3 reads TGTGCCAGCAGGCCATACGCCAGGGACCACGAGCAGTACTTC. Translating gives CASRPYARDHEQYF. The complete variable domain, with remaining parts taken from reference TRBV28 and TRBJ2-7, reads DVKVTQSSRYLVKRTGEKVFLECVQDMDHENMFWYRQDPGLGLRLIYFSYDVKMKEKGDIPEGYSVSREKKERFSLILESASTNQTSMYLCASRPYARDHEQYFGPGTRLTVT.

The chain uses TRBV30 and TRBJ1-4; D unresolved. From germline, CDR1 is GTSNPN and CDR2 SVGIG (reference sequence). V shed 2 bases and J shed 0 bases, with 7 bases lying between them. This CDR3 contains 14 residues. CDR3 DNA sequence: TGTGCCTGGAGTAGGATCTCAACTAATGAAAAACTGTTTTTT. It encodes CAWSRISTNEKLFF.

The J gene is TRBJ1-1, the V gene TRBV5-1; D unclear. The V end was cut by 4 bases, the J end by 1 base, with 8 bases between. From germline, CDR1 is SGHRS and CDR2 YFSETQ. This CDR3 region has 13 residues. The CDR3 bases are TGCGCCAGCAGCATGGACGGGAACACTGAAGCTTTCTTT. Encoded protein: CASSMDGNTEAFF.